The next 5 T cell receptor beta chains were all read from a single sample in a study. TCRdb itself ran the 5' RACE reads through MiXCR, one entry per CDR3 protein. The sample consists of under 45,000 distinct CDR3 sequences, about 32% of them appearing once. Sequencing was carried out using tumor-infiltrating memory CD4+ T cells sorted from the breast tumor. Subset: memory CD4+ T cells, CD4+CD45RO+CD25-. The receptors derive from a female donor with breast cancer.

The chain couples TRBV7-8 to TRBJ2-2, with unresolved D. Trimming pared 2 bases from V and 5 bases from J, leaving 9 bases between. This CDR3 contains 14 residues. Germline-derived CDR1 and CDR2 are SGHVS and FQNEAQ. DNA for the CDR3: TGTGCCAGCAGCTTAATGGACGGTACCGGGGAGCTGTTTTTT. Encoded protein: CASSLMDGTGELFF.

V and J are TRBV20-1 and TRBJ1-2; TRBD1 agrees at 10 bases. CDR3 length: 14 residues. The V and J ends lost 5 bases and 7 bases, in that order; junction bases with no gene match: 10. The germline gives CDR1 DFQATT, CDR2 SNEGSKA (reference sequence). The DNA for the CDR3 is TGCAGTGCTCGAACCCGGGACAGGGGTTTTGGCTACACCTTC. Protein sequence: CSARTRDRGFGYTF.

This clonotype turned up a few times. This sequence joins TRBV4-1 and TRBJ1-6; TRBD1 agrees at 8 bases. Germline V CDR1 and CDR2: MGHRA, YSYEKL. The CDR3 contains 19 residues. V dropped 3 bases and J dropped 1; count of bases not matched to a gene: 11. The CDR3 spells CASSQRAGQGASYNSPLHF. For the CDR3, the DNA is TGCGCCAGCAGCCAGAGGGCCGGCCAGGGGGCTTCCTATAATTCACCCCTCCACTTT.

This clonotype has a count of ten or more. The V gene is TRBV10-2, the J gene TRBJ2-3; 10 positions match TRBD2. The germline V gene has CDR1 WSHSY and CDR2 SAAADI. V shed 6 bases, J shed 3 bases, and the junction held 3 bases outside the gene matches. This CDR3 region has 14 residues. DNA for the CDR3: TGCGCCAGCAGCGCTAGCGGGAGAACAGATACGCAGTATTTT. This translates into CASSASGRTDTQYF.

This clonotype was observed a handful of times. V and J are TRBV4-2 and TRBJ2-3; 7 nucleotides line up with TRBD2. The CDR3 is 14 amino acids. Germline-derived CDR1 and CDR2 are LGHNA and YNFKEQ. Unmatched junction bases numbered 4, after V lost 3 bases and J lost 4 bases. CDR3 sequence: CASSQGGTADTQYF. CDR3 in DNA: TGTGCCAGCAGCCAGGGGGGGACGGCAGATACGCAGTATTTT.